This T cell receptor beta chain emerged from a study of blood T cell repertoires in COVID-19. About the research overall: Both acute and convalescent COVID-19 samples were obtained from the United States, Italy and Spain.

Trimming stripped 5 bases from V and 5 bases from J, with 12 bases between. Looked up from germline, CDR1 is SGHTA and CDR2 is FQGNSA. This CDR3 has 13 amino acids. The data were produced by immunoSEQ multiplex PCR, yet TCRdb's version contains in-frame clones alone and is incomplete. The data contain some 100,000 clones, about 86% of them singletons. This clone was detected a few times. The origin of this receptor is a man aged 70 or older who had recovered from COVID-19. Source material: peripheral blood. The chain carries TRBV7-2 and TRBJ1-1; no reliable D call. The CDR3 bases are TGTGCCAGCAGCGTATCCAGAGGGACTGAAGCTTTCTTT. As protein: CASSVSRGTEAFF.